The present T cell receptor (beta chain) was sequenced within a study of cytomegalovirus exposure and HLA in healthy donors listed by TCRdb under 2017. Regarding the study in general: In an earlier analysis of under 600 of the donors, 250 to 350 Gb of sequence data and approximately 120 million unique TCR beta sequences from 150 million to 200 million T cells were reported. Approximately 330 gigabases of sequencing data and about 92 million unique TCR sequences made up an early release that covered around 640 HLA-typed donors. Of the 398 genotyped donors, approximately 80% were placed in the genetic ancestry cluster associated with self-reported Caucasian donors. The study was designed to test whether signatures of past pathogen exposure could be identified by cataloging public T cell receptors. Using immunosequencing, the study profiled T cell repertoires from about 650 subjects and related those repertoires to cytomegalovirus serostatus. Besides the first cohort of approximately 670 subjects, a separate validation cohort made up of roughly 120 different subjects was used. The study combined high-throughput TCR immunosequencing, statistical association of individual TCRs with disease status, and machine learning to predict cytomegalovirus infection status. A later analysis re-analyzed previously published TCR beta repertoires from roughly 600 donors and added high-resolution HLA genotyping to study TCR occurrence patterns. In the later analysis, no new phenotypic data were used to find candidate immune exposures; instead, reliance was placed on TCR beta sequences and their occurrence across donors. An earlier analysis of 450 to 750 of the donors used high-throughput TCR beta sequencing to judge whether each TCR beta V gene segment behaved as functional or pseudogenic. Donor age, sex, ethnicity and CMV serostatus were collected together with the repertoire data. A later genetic analysis used genome-wide SNP genotypes for about 65% of the roughly 700 donors, treating that subset as a discovery cohort. All discovery cohort repertoires had been generated using a single sequencing platform. HLA typing covered class I and class II loci at four-digit resolution. Typing coverage differed by locus: A, B, C, DRB1 and DQB1 were typed in about 620-630 donors, DQA1 in 500 to 550, DPA1 in some 600, and DPB1 in about 450. Several DR-DQ haplotypes were handled as single units for association and clustering, since linkage in the cohort was strong. On average, around 240,000 unique TCR beta nucleotide sequences were sequenced per donor among roughly 430 genotyped donors of the cohort, with 15% to 20% of those sequences being non-productive. The study at large found these results: Most TCR sequences were observed very rarely across donors, whereas some public TCRs were present in many individuals. Correlated functional status among segregating V segments might reflect linkage disequilibrium, but an unknown experimental factor could not be ruled out. Roughly uniform sequencing depth across donors was assumed in presence/absence analyses, although this assumption may not hold. When HLA alleles, especially DR and DQ, strongly co-occurred, TCR associations were difficult to assign to individual alleles. In an earlier analysis of 587 of the donors, most TCR beta V segments appeared in productive rearrangements about 90% or about 30% of the time, broadly matching IMGT annotations. Because HLA typing was missing for some donors at each locus, association tests included only the typed subset. An association between a missense DCLRE1C variant and V-gene and J-gene trimming of TCR beta chains was found in a later genetic analysis and replicated in an independent cohort. A further reported finding was that TCR beta sequences accurately predicted the HLA-A and HLA-B alleles for most subjects in the first cohort. Because counts were too low, 15 to 20 rarely observed V segments, including chromosome 9 orphons, were excluded from the earlier analysis of under 650 of the donors. A later analysis found that most CMV-associated TCR beta chains appeared HLA-restricted, with HLA associations seemingly driven largely by CMV exposure. A later analysis reported that several top co-occurrence clusters appeared linked to parvovirus B19, influenza, CMV and Epstein-Barr virus. Some IMGT-functional V segments, including TRBV6-2 and TRBV6-3, could not be told apart with the 87-base-pair reads, so those segments were excluded. The authors suggested that the approach could potentially be extended to other disease states and immunological phenotypes. In vitro tests confirmed that three of the cytomegalovirus-associated TCR beta chains recognize cytomegalovirus antigens. The classifier was reported to diagnose cytomegalovirus status with high specificity and sensitivity in both the original and validation cohorts. In a later analysis, HLA-associated TCR beta chains showed more clonal expansion and lower generation probabilities than non-associated chains that were equally common. In the study, approximately 160 TCR beta chains were listed as associated with cytomegalovirus. The only immune exposure information available for the cohort was CMV serostatus. A cluster of highly shared sequence variants was judged likely to represent a technical artifact of the sequencing pipeline. A later genetic analysis reported fewer N-insertions in productive TCRs among donors in an Asian-associated ancestry cluster than the roughly 700-donor mean. In a later analysis, the rate of TCR association differed among HLA loci, with DRB1 alleles having the most associated TCRs and HLA-C alleles having the fewest. In a later analysis, about 17,000 TCR beta sequences were associated with specific HLA alleles at a false discovery rate of 0.05. This cohort had only TCR beta chains sequenced, and the lack of alpha or paired-chain data limited which features could be detected.

Trimming removed 2 bases from V and 5 bases from J, leaving 13 bases between the germline ends. The germline V gene (reference sequence) yields MNHEY for CDR1 and SMNVEV for CDR2. Measured from the cysteine to the phenylalanine, the CDR3 is 15 residues long. Only the CDR3 region is kept as DNA, spanning 45 bases read in frame from base 1. As regards this clone: Its antigen remains unidentified.

The method was the immunoSEQ multiplex PCR assay. For the multiplex PCR, a mixture combining 60 forward primers for TCR Vbeta segments and 13 reverse primers for TCR Jbeta segments was used. The CDR3 region of rearranged TCR beta genes was amplified from genomic DNA by a multiplex PCR assay. The amplified TCR beta libraries were sequenced on the Illumina HiSeq System as 87-base-pair reads. From the authors' description of their analysis: Across the 670 or so repertoires, a later analysis counted 80 million or so unique TCR beta chains, some 11 million of which were shared by at least two donors. Raw reads were error-corrected and collapsed into unique sequences by a nearest-neighbor algorithm in which closely related sequences were merged to remove PCR and sequencing errors. Alignment of CDR3 sequences to IMGT reference sequences was used to assign V, D and J gene segments. For a sequence to be retained, at least a six-nucleotide match to both a V gene segment and a J gene segment was required. A rearrangement was called productive if the CDR3 had no stop codons and remained in frame with V and J, and every other rearrangement was called non-productive. CDR3 was defined according to IMGT convention as the region running from the second conserved V-encoded cysteine to the conserved J-encoded phenylalanine. The earlier analysis of some 600 of the donors excluded sequences that lacked an unambiguous match to a single V gene segment. An earlier analysis of fewer than 750 of the donors classified V segments as functional when productive rearrangements were above 56.7% and as segregating when the standard deviation between donors was above 5%. A statistical classification framework was built to diagnose cytomegalovirus status from the catalog of TCR beta chain sequences. V and J gene assignment, in a later analysis, came from comparing TCR nucleotide sequences with IMGT/GENE-DB human TR gene sequences. Using the TCRdist pipeline, a later analysis assigned CDR3 sequences along with most-parsimonious VDJ recombination scenarios. In a later analysis, every TCR beta chain was defined by the combination of its CDR3 amino acid sequence and its V-gene family, and reads without a unique V-gene family were dropped. A later analysis removed 500 to 600 highly shared, low-generation-probability nucleotide sequences to deal with suspected cross-contamination and a sequencing artifact. For each public chain, a later analysis derived a clonal expansion index from normalized ranks of inferred template counts within each repertoire. In a later analysis, generation probabilities were computed with a VDJ recombination model fitted to out-of-frame rearrangements, and the resulting probabilities were checked against IGoR. Hypergeometric tests were used in a later analysis to score TCR-TCR, TCR-HLA and TCR-CMV co-occurrence, with a repertoire-size bias correction applied to the TCR pairs. False discovery rates were estimated in a later analysis by permuting HLA or CMV assignments 20 times. In a later analysis, co-occurring TCRs were grouped with DBSCAN, and TCRdist sequence similarity was added when clustering was performed within HLA-allele-positive subsets. Co-occurrence clustering excluded repertoires with fewer than 30,000 or more than 120,000 public chains, plus five with anomalous nucleotide sharing. The table was pulled from immuneACCESS by TCRdb, which kept in-frame rearrangements only. Such tables lose some clones; where checked, under half of the loss comes from unresolved V genes, and the rest has no known cause. The V and J calls and clone size are taken from that table; D and trimming were inferred from the DNA. The table of this sample itemizes about 41,000 clones. 5% to 7.5% of the sample comes from the top ten.

The cohort comprised under 700 healthy bone marrow donors. At the time of sampling, all cohort members were nominally healthy, though unrecorded immune exposures were likely present. The donor was CMV seronegative and belonged to the group of 320 or so seronegative cohort members. A peripheral blood sample was collected from each donor, and TCR beta sequencing was performed on peripheral blood mononuclear cells. The Qiagen DNeasy Blood Extraction Kit was used to extract genomic DNA from the blood cell samples. Here the chain combines TRBV27 and TRBJ2-1; the D region possibly corresponds to TRBD1 (5 bases align). The sequencing sample was made of PBMCs. The sequence was obtained from a man aged 25 to 40 in good health and CMV-seronegative. Read as DNA, the sequence is TGTGCCAGCAGTTTAGGGGCAGGGCCTGACAATGAGCAGTTCTTC. It translates to CASSLGAGPDNEQFF.